These T cell receptor beta chains were read from a single sample in a study of identical twins. A single record per CDR3 protein comes from TCRdb applying MiXCR to the 5' RACE reads. This sample carries under 900,000 distinct CDR3 sequences, around a sixth of them seen once, and the ten largest clones take roughly 13%. These sequences were also reported in another study, on T cells expressing NK-cell markers.

Sequences were obtained from PBMCs. These receptors all come from a young woman in good health. Both conserved end residues are part of each CDR3. The order of the fields is J gene, clone size, V gene, D gene, CDR3 protein, CDR3 DNA. D genes are given only for firm matches. The size entry is marked missing in some rows and otherwise reads once, few, many or a size class.

j_gene: TRBJ2-1
abundance: NA
v_gene: TRBV30
d_gene: TRBD2
CDR3aa: CAWSAGTSAYNEQFF
CDR3nt: TGTGCCTGGAGTGCAGGGACTAGCGCTTACAATGAGCAGTTCTTC

j_gene: TRBJ2-1
abundance: NA
v_gene: TRBV6-1
d_gene: NA
CDR3aa: CASSPRPGPNLDNEQFF
CDR3nt: TGTGCCAGCAGTCCCCGTCCGGGGCCTAATTTGGACAATGAGCAGTTCTTC

j_gene: TRBJ2-2
abundance: NA
v_gene: TRBV6-5
d_gene: NA
CDR3aa: CASSSPKRGSNTGELFF
CDR3nt: TGTGCCAGCAGTTCCCCTAAACGTGGGAGCAACACCGGGGAGCTGTTTTTT

j_gene: TRBJ2-2
abundance: NA
v_gene: TRBV12-3/TRBV12-4
d_gene: TRBD2
CDR3aa: CASTPSGKNTGELFF
CDR3nt: TGTGCCAGCACTCCAAGCGGGAAGAACACCGGGGAGCTGTTTTTT

j_gene: TRBJ1-1
abundance: NA
v_gene: TRBV10-3
d_gene: NA
CDR3aa: CAISDSLNTEAFF
CDR3nt: TGTGCCATCAGTGACAGCTTGAACACTGAAGCTTTCTTT

j_gene: TRBJ2-3
abundance: few
v_gene: TRBV4-2
d_gene: NA
CDR3aa: CASSQEIKGKDTQYF
CDR3nt: TGTGCCAGCAGCCAAGAAATAAAGGGGAAAGATACGCAGTATTTT

j_gene: TRBJ2-1
abundance: NA
v_gene: TRBV7-3
d_gene: TRBD2
CDR3aa: CASSPGLAGGLVRMDEQFF
CDR3nt: TGTGCCAGCAGCCCCGGACTAGCGGGGGGGCTCGTTAGAATGGATGAGCAGTTCTTC

j_gene: TRBJ2-7
abundance: NA
v_gene: TRBV12-3/TRBV12-4
d_gene: NA
CDR3aa: CASSDSGRAYEQYF
CDR3nt: TGTGCCAGCAGTGATTCCGGACGGGCCTACGAGCAGTACTTC

j_gene: TRBJ1-2
abundance: many
v_gene: TRBV12-3/TRBV12-4
d_gene: NA
CDR3aa: CASSRDSRYGYTF
CDR3nt: TGTGCCAGCAGCCGAGACAGTCGATATGGCTACACCTTC

j_gene: TRBJ1-1
abundance: few
v_gene: TRBV7-9
d_gene: TRBD1
CDR3aa: CASSLRGTGAGTEAFF
CDR3nt: TGTGCCAGCAGCCTCCGTGGGACAGGGGCGGGCACTGAAGCTTTCTTT

j_gene: TRBJ2-2
abundance: NA
v_gene: TRBV15
d_gene: NA
CDR3aa: CATSRDPGLASGELFF
CDR3nt: TGTGCCACCAGCAGAGACCCCGGGCTCGCCTCCGGGGAGCTGTTTTTT

j_gene: TRBJ1-5
abundance: few
v_gene: TRBV12-3/TRBV12-4
d_gene: NA
CDR3aa: CASREGTLADQPQHF
CDR3nt: TGTGCCAGCAGAGAAGGGACTTTAGCGGATCAGCCCCAGCATTTT

j_gene: TRBJ1-6
abundance: many
v_gene: TRBV9
d_gene: NA
CDR3aa: CASSITGVVNSPLHF
CDR3nt: TGTGCCAGCAGCATAACCGGGGTTGTTAATTCACCCCTCCACTTT

j_gene: TRBJ1-6
abundance: NA
v_gene: TRBV5-5
d_gene: NA
CDR3aa: CASSTEVNSPLHF
CDR3nt: TGTGCCAGCAGCACGGAGGTCAATTCACCCCTCCACTTT

j_gene: TRBJ2-1
abundance: NA
v_gene: TRBV9
d_gene: TRBD2
CDR3aa: CASSAPPGLAASNEQFF
CDR3nt: TGTGCCAGCAGCGCCCCTCCGGGGCTAGCGGCCTCCAATGAGCAGTTCTTC

j_gene: TRBJ2-7
abundance: few
v_gene: TRBV27
d_gene: NA
CDR3aa: CASSSRAANEQYF
CDR3nt: TGTGCCAGCAGTTCCCGTGCCGCCAACGAGCAGTACTTC

j_gene: TRBJ2-1
abundance: NA
v_gene: TRBV18
d_gene: TRBD1
CDR3aa: CASSDDRGRFNEQFF
CDR3nt: TGTGCCAGCTCAGACGACAGGGGGCGGTTCAATGAGCAGTTCTTC

j_gene: TRBJ1-2
abundance: NA
v_gene: TRBV5-1
d_gene: TRBD1
CDR3aa: CASSHDRDNYGYTF
CDR3nt: TGCGCCAGCAGCCACGACAGGGATAACTATGGCTACACCTTC

j_gene: TRBJ2-4
abundance: NA
v_gene: TRBV12-3/TRBV12-4
d_gene: TRBD1
CDR3aa: CASNLQGVENIQYF
CDR3nt: TGTGCCAGCAACCTACAGGGGGTAGAAAACATTCAGTACTTC

j_gene: TRBJ1-2
abundance: NA
v_gene: TRBV20-1
d_gene: NA
CDR3aa: CSAGSDGYTF
CDR3nt: TGCAGTGCCGGATCGGATGGCTACACCTTC

j_gene: TRBJ2-2
abundance: few
v_gene: TRBV5-5
d_gene: TRBD1
CDR3aa: CASSMDRVYGGELFF
CDR3nt: TGTGCCAGCAGCATGGACAGGGTATACGGCGGGGAGCTGTTTTTT

j_gene: TRBJ2-3
abundance: NA
v_gene: TRBV29-1
d_gene: NA
CDR3aa: CSVETSASADTQYF
CDR3nt: TGCAGCGTTGAAACCAGCGCGTCGGCAGATACGCAGTATTTT

j_gene: TRBJ2-3
abundance: NA
v_gene: TRBV24-1
d_gene: TRBD2
CDR3aa: CATSDRGGHTDTQYF
CDR3nt: TGTGCCACCAGTGACCGGGGAGGGCACACAGATACGCAGTATTTT

j_gene: TRBJ1-1
abundance: few
v_gene: TRBV6-5
d_gene: TRBD1
CDR3aa: CASSWTGQAFF
CDR3nt: TGTGCCAGCAGTTGGACAGGGCAGGCTTTCTTT

j_gene: TRBJ2-5
abundance: many
v_gene: TRBV12-3/TRBV12-4
d_gene: NA
CDR3aa: CASSCLDRKETQYF
CDR3nt: TGTGCCAGCAGCTGCTTGGACAGAAAAGAGACCCAGTACTTC

j_gene: TRBJ2-1
abundance: once
v_gene: TRBV12-3/TRBV12-4
d_gene: NA
CDR3aa: CASSYRSGSNYNEQFF
CDR3nt: TGTGCCAGCAGTTACAGATCCGGGTCTAACTACAATGAGCAGTTCTTC

j_gene: TRBJ2-7
abundance: few
v_gene: TRBV23-1
d_gene: NA
CDR3aa: CASGRITGSPHPYEQYF
CDR3nt: TGCGCCAGCGGCCGCATCACCGGGAGTCCCCATCCCTACGAGCAGTACTTC

j_gene: TRBJ2-1
abundance: NA
v_gene: TRBV7-8
d_gene: NA
CDR3aa: CASSIQGSYNEQFF
CDR3nt: TGTGCCAGCAGCATACAGGGCTCCTACAATGAGCAGTTCTTC

j_gene: TRBJ1-1
abundance: NA
v_gene: TRBV4-1
d_gene: NA
CDR3aa: CASSQEVATEAFF
CDR3nt: TGCGCCAGCAGCCAAGAGGTAGCCACTGAAGCTTTCTTT

j_gene: TRBJ2-7
abundance: few
v_gene: TRBV27
d_gene: NA
CDR3aa: CASSLIAGLAYEQYF
CDR3nt: TGTGCCAGCAGTTTAATTGCAGGCCTCGCCTACGAGCAGTACTTC

j_gene: TRBJ2-6
abundance: NA
v_gene: TRBV20-1
d_gene: TRBD1
CDR3aa: CSARPGQGSGANVLTF
CDR3nt: TGCAGTGCTCGACCGGGACAGGGTTCTGGGGCCAACGTCCTGACTTTC

j_gene: TRBJ1-1
abundance: NA
v_gene: TRBV6-5
d_gene: NA
CDR3aa: CASSYSIRNLFNTEAFF
CDR3nt: TGTGCCAGCAGTTACTCGATTCGAAACTTATTTAACACTGAAGCTTTCTTT

j_gene: TRBJ2-4
abundance: few
v_gene: TRBV2
d_gene: NA
CDR3aa: CASSDLGENIQYF
CDR3nt: TGTGCCAGCAGTGACTTGGGCGAAAACATTCAGTACTTC

j_gene: TRBJ2-1
abundance: few
v_gene: TRBV12-3/TRBV12-4
d_gene: TRBD2
CDR3aa: CASSTLAGVEQFF
CDR3nt: TGTGCCAGCAGTACGCTAGCGGGGGTTGAGCAGTTCTTC

j_gene: TRBJ2-1
abundance: NA
v_gene: TRBV5-1
d_gene: TRBD2
CDR3aa: CASKAAGGLGEQFF
CDR3nt: TGCGCCAGCAAAGCAGCGGGAGGGCTGGGTGAGCAGTTCTTC

j_gene: TRBJ2-5
abundance: few
v_gene: TRBV20-1
d_gene: TRBD2
CDR3aa: CSAPSRLAGIETQYF
CDR3nt: TGCAGTGCGCCGAGTAGACTAGCGGGAATCGAGACCCAGTACTTC

j_gene: TRBJ2-5
abundance: few
v_gene: TRBV20-1
d_gene: NA
CDR3aa: CSARDQDSEETQYF
CDR3nt: TGCAGTGCTAGAGATCAGGACTCCGAAGAGACCCAGTACTTC

j_gene: TRBJ2-5
abundance: few
v_gene: TRBV7-2
d_gene: TRBD2
CDR3aa: CASSRSGRAETQYF
CDR3nt: TGTGCCAGCAGCCGGAGCGGGAGAGCGGAGACCCAGTACTTC

j_gene: TRBJ2-3
abundance: NA
v_gene: TRBV7-9
d_gene: NA
CDR3aa: CAATQDLTQYF
CDR3nt: TGTGCCGCGACGCAGGACCTTACGCAGTATTTT

j_gene: TRBJ2-7
abundance: few
v_gene: TRBV5-1
d_gene: NA
CDR3aa: CASSLSTETLYEQYF
CDR3nt: TGCGCCAGCAGCTTGTCGACAGAAACGCTCTACGAGCAGTACTTC

j_gene: TRBJ1-2
abundance: NA
v_gene: TRBV9
d_gene: NA
CDR3aa: CASSVNPPGGTYGYTF
CDR3nt: TGTGCCAGCAGCGTAAACCCCCCGGGGGGTACCTATGGCTACACCTTC

j_gene: TRBJ2-1
abundance: NA
v_gene: TRBV20-1
d_gene: NA
CDR3aa: CSARRAQGEQFF
CDR3nt: TGCAGTGCTCGCAGGGCTCAGGGTGAGCAGTTCTTC

j_gene: TRBJ2-2
abundance: few
v_gene: TRBV7-9
d_gene: TRBD2
CDR3aa: CASSSTTSGVNTGELFF
CDR3nt: TGTGCCAGCAGTTCCACAACTAGCGGGGTTAACACCGGGGAGCTGTTTTTT

j_gene: TRBJ1-6
abundance: NA
v_gene: TRBV6-1
d_gene: NA
CDR3aa: CASSEGKGYSPLHF
CDR3nt: TGTGCCAGCAGTGAAGGAAAGGGATATTCACCCCTCCACTTT

j_gene: TRBJ2-1
abundance: few
v_gene: TRBV27
d_gene: NA
CDR3aa: CASSSLVGYNEQFF
CDR3nt: TGTGCCAGCAGTTCATTGGTAGGTTACAATGAGCAGTTCTTC

j_gene: TRBJ2-1
abundance: NA
v_gene: TRBV5-1
d_gene: TRBD2
CDR3aa: CASSYRSGGAFF
CDR3nt: TGCGCCAGCAGCTACCGAAGCGGGGGTGCTTTCTTC

j_gene: TRBJ1-2
abundance: few
v_gene: TRBV10-3
d_gene: TRBD1
CDR3aa: CAISRDRDHTF
CDR3nt: TGTGCCATCAGCCGGGACAGGGACCACACCTTC

j_gene: TRBJ1-1
abundance: few
v_gene: TRBV5-1
d_gene: NA
CDR3aa: CASSLGNRMLNTEAFF
CDR3nt: TGCGCCAGCAGCTTGGGAAACCGTATGTTGAATACTGAAGCTTTCTTT

j_gene: TRBJ2-2
abundance: NA
v_gene: TRBV12-5
d_gene: NA
CDR3aa: CASGLHGGELFF
CDR3nt: TGTGCTAGTGGTTTACACGGCGGGGAGCTGTTTTTT

j_gene: TRBJ2-1
abundance: NA
v_gene: TRBV20-1
d_gene: TRBD2
CDR3aa: CSAPKTSGSGNEQFF
CDR3nt: TGCAGTGCTCCTAAAACTAGCGGGAGCGGAAATGAGCAGTTCTTC

j_gene: TRBJ2-7
abundance: NA
v_gene: TRBV6-6
d_gene: TRBD1
CDR3aa: CASQGRGRYEQYF
CDR3nt: TGTGCCAGCCAGGGCAGGGGGCGATACGAGCAGTACTTC

j_gene: TRBJ1-2
abundance: few
v_gene: TRBV12-3/TRBV12-4
d_gene: NA
CDR3aa: CASSLIWGALDGYTF
CDR3nt: TGTGCCAGCAGTTTAATCTGGGGGGCTTTAGATGGCTACACCTTC

j_gene: TRBJ2-3
abundance: NA
v_gene: TRBV9
d_gene: NA
CDR3aa: CASSFQGRDTQYF
CDR3nt: TGTGCCAGCAGCTTCCAGGGGCGGGATACGCAGTATTTT

j_gene: TRBJ2-2
abundance: few
v_gene: TRBV2
d_gene: NA
CDR3aa: CASLRDTNTGELFF
CDR3nt: TGTGCCAGCTTACGGGACACCAACACCGGGGAGCTGTTTTTT

j_gene: TRBJ1-1
abundance: NA
v_gene: TRBV12-3/TRBV12-4
d_gene: NA
CDR3aa: CASSLAPAGTEAFF
CDR3nt: TGTGCCAGCAGTTTAGCCCCCGCTGGAACTGAAGCTTTCTTT